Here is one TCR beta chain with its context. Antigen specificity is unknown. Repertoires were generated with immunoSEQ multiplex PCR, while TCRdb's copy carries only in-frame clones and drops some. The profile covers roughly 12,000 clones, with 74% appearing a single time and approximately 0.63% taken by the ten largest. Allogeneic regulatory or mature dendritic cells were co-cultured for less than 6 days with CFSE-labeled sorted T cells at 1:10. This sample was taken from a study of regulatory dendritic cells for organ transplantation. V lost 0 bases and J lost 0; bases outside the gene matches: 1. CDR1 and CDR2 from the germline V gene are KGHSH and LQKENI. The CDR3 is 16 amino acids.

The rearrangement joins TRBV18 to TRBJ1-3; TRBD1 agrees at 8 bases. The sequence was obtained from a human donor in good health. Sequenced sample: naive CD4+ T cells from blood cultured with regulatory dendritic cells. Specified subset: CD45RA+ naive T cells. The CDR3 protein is CASSPPGTGSGNTIYF. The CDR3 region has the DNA TGTGCCAGCTCACCACCCGGGACAGGCTCTGGAAACACCATATATTTT. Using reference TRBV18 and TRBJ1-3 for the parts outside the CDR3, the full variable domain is NAGVMQNPRHLVRRRGQEARLRCSPMKGHSHVYWYRQLPEEGLKFMVYLQKENIIDESGMPKERFSAEFPKEGPSILRIQQVVRGDSAAYFCASSPPGTGSGNTIYFGEGSWLTVV.